These 21 T cell receptor beta chains came from one sample sequenced in a study of blood T cell repertoires in COVID-19. Clones were read by immunoSEQ multiplex PCR, and TCRdb kept only the in-frame ones, dropping some. The table shows 200,000 to 300,000 clones, with 70% to 90% occurring only once. Sequencing was done on a sample of peripheral blood. These receptors originate from a man in his late teens or twenties with active or convalescent COVID-19.

The rearrangement uses TRBV11-3 and TRBJ2-3; 10 bases map to TRBD2. From germline, CDR1 is SGHNT and CDR2 YENEEA. The trim removed 5 bases at V and 4 bases at J, leaving 6 bases unmatched. The CDR3 loop spans 15 amino acids. CDR3 protein: CASSLGTSDPDTQYF. In DNA form, the CDR3 reads TGTGCCAGCAGCCTAGGGACTAGCGATCCAGATACGCAGTATTTT.

The chain couples TRBV5-6 to TRBJ2-5; TRBD2 agrees at 8 bases. The V and J ends lost 0 bases and 1 base, in that order; junction bases with no gene match: 5. This CDR3 region has 16 residues. Germline values: CDR1 SGHDT, CDR2 YYEEEE. Here the CDR3 DNA reads TGTGCCAGCAGCTTGGTGGGCGCGGGGGGCCAAGAGACCCAGTACTTC. Its protein product is CASSLVGAGGQETQYF.

The chain has TRBV6-6 and TRBJ2-1, with D maybe TRBD2 (5 bases). The V gene's germline CDR1 is MNHNY and CDR2 SVGAGI (reference sequence). Trimming took off 4 bases at V and 2 bases at J, with 15 bases between the two ends. The CDR3 is 16 amino acids. CDR3 in amino acids: CASSSLRGATYNEQFF. The CDR3 DNA sequence: TGTGCCAGCAGTTCCCTCCGGGGAGCGACCTACAATGAGCAGTTCTTC.

The rearrangement joins TRBV2 to TRBJ1-4; the D gene is possibly TRBD1 (5 bases). Trimming took off 3 bases at V and 6 bases at J, with 14 bases between the two ends. The CDR3 spans 15 residues. From germline, CDR1 is SNHLY and CDR2 FYNNEI. The CDR3: CASSEGGTWDEKLFF. CDR3 coding DNA: TGTGCCAGCAGTGAGGGCGGGACGTGGGATGAAAAACTGTTTTTT.

DNA of the CDR3: TGTGCCTGGAGTGCCCCGGACAGAAACTATGGCTACACCTTC. Amino acids: CAWSAPDRNYGYTF. The rearrangement links TRBV30 to TRBJ1-2; a possible D gene is TRBD1 (6 bases). CDR1 and CDR2 from the germline V gene are GTSNPN and SVGIG (reference sequence). This CDR3 contains 14 residues. V dropped 1 base and J dropped 2 bases, with 11 bases sitting between them. The complete variable domain, with remaining parts taken from reference TRBV30 and TRBJ1-2, reads SQTIHQWPATLVQPVGSPLSLECTVEGTSNPNLYWYRQAAGRGLQLLFYSVGIGQISSEVPQNLSASRPQDRQFILSSKKLLLSDSGFYLCAWSAPDRNYGYTFGSGTRLTVV.

V is TRBV11-2 and J is TRBJ1-2; 9 bases fit TRBD1. V dropped 5 bases and J dropped 4; count of bases not matched to a gene: 14. CDR1 and CDR2 (germline): SGHAT, FQNNGV. The CDR3 spans 17 residues. This CDR3 reads CASSPLSTGGFPYGYTF. For the CDR3, the DNA is TGTGCCAGCAGCCCCCTTTCGACAGGGGGTTTCCCCTATGGCTACACCTTC. Full variable domain (remainder filled in from reference TRBV11-2 and TRBJ1-2): EAGVAQSPRYKIIEKRQSVAFWCNPISGHATLYWYQQILGQGPKLLIQFQNNGVVDDSQLPKDRFSAERLKGVDSTLKIQPAKLEDSAVYLCASSPLSTGGFPYGYTFGSGTRLTVV.

The rearrangement joins TRBV2 to TRBJ1-1, with TRBD1 identical over 9 bases. Germline-derived CDR1 and CDR2 are SNHLY and FYNNEI. This CDR3 is built from 14 residues. V trimming: 7 bases; J trimming: 1 base; junction bases outside the gene matches: 4. CDR3 sequence (DNA): TGTGCCAGCACAGGACAGGGGTCGAACACTGAAGCTTTCTTT. It translates to CASTGQGSNTEAFF.

V and J are TRBV25-1 and TRBJ1-4, with 7 positions matching TRBD1. The junction had 9 bases not matched to a gene; V was cut back by 3 bases and J by 8 bases. CDR3 length: 15 residues. In germline, CDR1 is MGHDK, CDR2 SYGVNS. CDR3 loop: CASSDVKGAGEKLFF. The CDR3 DNA follows: TGTGCCAGCAGTGACGTGAAGGGGGCAGGAGAAAAACTGTTTTTT.

This CDR3 is CASSGGTGEAFF. CDR3 coding DNA: TGTGCCAGCAGTGGGGGGACAGGGGAAGCTTTCTTT. The chain couples TRBV2 to TRBJ1-1; 9 nucleotides agree with TRBD1. Germline V CDR1 and CDR2: SNHLY, FYNNEI. With V trimmed by 4 bases and J by 8 bases, 2 bases remained unmatched. This CDR3 is 12 amino acids long.

The genes are TRBV5-1 and TRBJ2-1; a weak D match, TRBD1 (5 bases). CDR3 size: 14 residues. Looked up from germline, CDR1 is SGHRS and CDR2 is YFSETQ. V was cut by 1 base and J by 6 bases, with 11 bases left in between. DNA for the CDR3: TGCGCCAGCAGCTTGTTACAGGACGGCAATGAGCAGTTCTTC. Translated: CASSLLQDGNEQFF.

CDR3 DNA sequence: TGTGCCAGCAGTGAAAACGGGGGGCTGAATCAGCCCCAGCATTTT. Encoded protein: CASSENGGLNQPQHF. The J gene is TRBJ1-5, the V gene TRBV6-1, with a weak D call TRBD1 (6 bases). V was cut by 2 bases and J by 4 bases, with 12 bases left in between. CDR3 size: 15 residues. Germline V gene lookup returns CDR1 MNHNS and CDR2 SASEGT.

The CDR3 DNA follows: TGCGCCAGCAGCCAAGAGAGAGATGCGGAGTCTGGGGCCAACGTCCTGACTTTC. Residues: CASSQERDAESGANVLTF. This chain joins TRBV4-3 and TRBJ2-6; D call uncertain. V lost 0 bases to trimming and J lost 1 base, with 13 bases between them. Germline V gene data show CDR1 as LGHNA and CDR2 as YSLEER. The CDR3 runs 18 residues.

The genes are TRBV13 and TRBJ2-2; weak D call: TRBD2 (6 bases). Trimming took off 0 bases at V and 3 bases at J, with 8 bases between the two ends. The CDR3 sequence is 15 residues long. In germline, CDR1 is PRHDT, CDR2 FYEKMQ (reference sequence). The CDR3 DNA is TGTGCCAGCAGCTTAGGCTTAGCGGACACCGGGGAGCTGTTTTTT. This sequence encodes CASSLGLADTGELFF. Together with reference TRBV13 and TRBJ2-2, the CDR3 gives the full variable domain: AAGVIQSPRHLIKEKRETATLKCYPIPRHDTVYWYQQGPGQDPQFLISFYEKMQSDKGSIPDRFSAQQFSDYHSELNMSSLELGDSALYFCASSLGLADTGELFFGEGSRLTVL.

The V call is TRBV12-3 or TRBV12-4, the J call TRBJ1-1; possibly TRBD1 for D (5 bases). The CDR3 totals 13 residues. V shed 1 base and J shed 5 bases, with 8 bases lying between them. The CDR3 protein is CASSLGTPTEAFF. The DNA of the CDR3 is TGTGCCAGCAGTTTAGGGACACCTACTGAAGCTTTCTTT.

This clone was seen only a few times. CDR3 nucleotide sequence: TGTGCCAGCAGTTTACAACAGAGCTACGAGCAGTACTTC. This translates into CASSLQQSYEQYF. The chain joins TRBV27 to TRBJ2-7; unclear D gene. Germline values: CDR1 MNHEY, CDR2 SMNVEV (reference sequence). V was cut by 2 bases and J by 3 bases, with 8 bases left in between. The CDR3 totals 13 residues.

This sequence joins TRBV3-1 (or the pseudogene TRBV3-2) and TRBJ2-5; D ambiguous. This CDR3 contains 14 residues. V gave up 0 bases and J gave up 3 bases, with 8 bases separating them. CDR1 is LGHDT and CDR2 is YNNKEL in the germline V gene (reference sequence). In nucleotides, the CDR3 is TGTGCCAGCAGCCAAGATCCCCGGGAAGAGACCCAGTACTTC. Its protein product is CASSQDPREETQYF.

CDR3 sequence: CASSQLPVNTEAFF. CDR3 bases: TGTGCCAGCAGCCAATTACCAGTGAACACTGAAGCTTTCTTT. The rearrangement uses TRBV3-1 (or the pseudogene TRBV3-2) and TRBJ1-1; D is ambiguous. Germline-derived CDR1 and CDR2 are LGHDT and YNNKEL (reference sequence). This CDR3 is 14 amino acids long. V lost 2 bases and J 0 bases, leaving 7 bases between the germline ends.

V usage is TRBV28 and J usage is TRBJ2-7; 8 positions agree with TRBD1. Germline V CDR1 and CDR2: MDHEN, SYDVKM. The CDR3 is made up of 14 amino acids. After removal of 6 bases from V and 0 bases from J, the junction contained 4 bases not matched to a gene. The DNA of the CDR3 is TGTGCCAGCAGGGACAGGGAGAGCTCCTACGAGCAGTACTTC. This encodes CASRDRESSYEQYF.

V is TRBV12-3 or TRBV12-4 and J is TRBJ2-1, with D possibly TRBD2 on 6 matching bases. CDR3 length equals 13 residues. Trimming removed 4 bases at V and 8 bases at J, with 12 bases between. For the CDR3, the DNA is TGTGCCAGCAGTTCCGGAGGAGGGGATGAGCAGTTCTTC. Its protein product is CASSSGGGDEQFF.

V and J are TRBV7-9 and TRBJ2-1; maybe TRBD1 (5 bases). Per the germline V gene, CDR1 is SEHNR and CDR2 is FQNEAQ (reference sequence). The CDR3 sequence is 14 residues long. The germline V and J ends were trimmed by 11 bases and 7 bases, with 21 bases remaining between them. Here the CDR3 reads CAALGQGSWNEQFF. The CDR3 region has the DNA TGTGCCGCCCTGGGGCAGGGATCTTGGAATGAGCAGTTCTTC.

The chain couples TRBV6-6 to TRBJ1-2; TRBD1 might be the D (5 bases). Trimming stripped 7 bases from V and 3 bases from J, with 18 bases between. Germline V gene lookup returns CDR1 MNHNY and CDR2 SVGAGI (reference sequence). The CDR3 runs to 15 residues. The CDR3 sequence: CASTDTRQIYYGYTF. The CDR3 DNA reads as TGTGCCAGCACCGATACCAGACAGATCTACTATGGCTACACCTTC.